This TCR beta chain was retrieved from a study of blood T cells in healthy people across ages. This CDR3 has 13 residues. The germline gives CDR1 MNHEY, CDR2 SVGAGI. Trimming stripped 7 bases from V and 0 bases from J, with 7 bases between. Using a J-beta primer mix together with a sample-barcoded 5' primer, a second PCR was run for roughly 7 to 12 cycles. Each of the cDNA molecules was tagged by a template-switch adaptor with 12 random nucleotides. TCRdb ran MiXCR on the 5' RACE reads and lists one entry per CDR3 protein. Here the sample spans fewer than 2,000,000 distinct CDR3 sequences, roughly two fifths being singletons.

V is TRBV6-5 and J is TRBJ1-5; D not certain. Sample: blood. The clonotype was recovered from a human donor in good health. The CDR3 is CASTTDSNQPQHF. The CDR3 nucleotides read TGTGCCAGCACTACAGATAGCAATCAGCCCCAGCATTTT.